This TCR beta chain was recorded in a study of OX40 agonist ivuxolimab in advanced cancers. Study-level points and caveats: CD4+ and CD8+ T cells in blood underwent clonal expansion by week 6 at 0.1 to 3.0 mg/kg.

Germline CDR1 MDHEN, CDR2 SYDVKM. The V and J ends lost 4 bases and 0 bases respectively, with 14 bases between them. CDR3 size: 16 residues. Note on this clone: Its specificity is not known.

The repertoire was sequenced with immunoSEQ multiplex PCR; TCRdb's copy has only in-frame clones and lacks some. The data show under 95,000 clones, about nine tenths seen once. Autoimmune disease history or systemic immunosuppression barred patients. This clonotype was obtained from an adult with an advanced solid tumor such as melanoma, head and neck, liver or kidney cancer. This chain uses TRBV28 with TRBJ2-3, with D possibly being TRBD1 (7 bases). Specimen: CD4+ or CD8+ T cells sorted from blood, collected in a trial of the OX40 agonist ivuxolimab. For the CDR3, the DNA is TGTGCCAGCAGTTCCTGGGGGGACAGTAGCACAGATACGCAGTATTTT. It yields the protein CASSSWGDSSTDTQYF.